These 27 T cell receptor beta chains were all obtained from the same sample, sequenced in a study of blood T cell repertoires in COVID-19. Sequenced by immunoSEQ multiplex PCR; TCRdb stores in-frame clones only, minus some. Altogether under 350,000 clones are present, around 82% being singletons, with the ten largest covering 9.4%. Source material: peripheral blood. The receptors stem from a woman aged 50 to 60 who had recovered from COVID-19.

The V call is TRBV21-1, the J call TRBJ2-7; the table names TRBD2, a call not compared with the DNA. TRBV21-1 is noted as a pseudogene. The CDR3 runs 15 residues. As DNA, the CDR3 is TGTGCCAGCAGCAAAGGACGGGGAACAACCTACGAGCAGTACTTC. Translating it yields CASSKGRGTTYEQYF.

The chain is built from TRBV24-1 and TRBJ2-3; 9 bases are shared with TRBD1. CDR1 KGHDR and CDR2 SFDVKD come from the germline V gene. The CDR3 length is 16 residues. J was trimmed by 4 bases and V by 0 bases; bases with no gene match: 4. The CDR3 DNA is TGTGCCACCAGTGATTTGAGGGACAGGGCCCCAGATACGCAGTATTTT. Translated: CATSDLRDRAPDTQYF.

The J gene is TRBJ1-2, the V gene TRBV9; tentative D call: TRBD1 (5 bases). There are 14 residues in the CDR3. Germline CDR1 reads SGDLS; CDR2 reads YYNGEE. V dropped 3 bases and J dropped 4 bases, with 13 bases sitting between them. CDR3 nucleotide sequence: TGTGCCAGCAGCGATCATGGGGCAGTCTATGGCTACACCTTC. This translates into CASSDHGAVYGYTF. Supplemented by reference TRBV9 and TRBJ1-2, the full variable domain reads DSGVTQTPKHLITATGQRVTLRCSPRSGDLSVYWYQQSLDQGLQFLIQYYNGEERAKGNILERFSAQQFPDLHSELNLSSLELGDSALYFCASSDHGAVYGYTFGSGTRLTVV.

This clone was counted only a few times. V gene TRBV2 combines with J gene TRBJ2-7; D uncertain. This CDR3 has 13 residues. The germline V gene encodes CDR1 SNHLY and CDR2 FYNNEI. V lost 6 bases to trimming and J lost 2 bases, with 11 bases between them. DNA of the CDR3: TGTGCCAGCAGCTCGGAGCGTACCTACGAGCAGTACTTC. Protein sequence: CASSSERTYEQYF.

The V and J genes are TRBV19 and TRBJ2-7, with D perhaps TRBD2 (5 bases). The germline gives CDR1 LNHDA, CDR2 SQIVND (reference sequence). The ends were cut back, 2 bases at V and 2 bases at J, with 13 bases in the middle. The CDR3 contains 15 residues. CDR3 residues: CASSIMAGSTYEQYF. The CDR3 DNA follows: TGTGCCAGTAGTATAATGGCGGGCAGCACCTACGAGCAGTACTTC.

The chain is built from TRBV28 and TRBJ1-4; a possible D gene is TRBD1 (5 bases). The CDR3 runs to 13 residues. V lost 6 bases and J lost 8, with 13 bases in between. Germline assignment: CDR1 MDHEN and CDR2 SYDVKM. In nucleotides, the CDR3 is TGTGCCAGCAGGTCAGGACAAGACGAAAAACTGTTTTTT. It codes for CASRSGQDEKLFF.

This clone was seen a few times. The chain links TRBV9 to TRBJ2-2; possible D gene TRBD1, 6 bases. The CDR3 extends over 15 amino acids. Germline V CDR1 and CDR2: SGDLS, YYNGEE. The V gene lost 0 bases and the J gene lost 5 bases, with 11 bases spanning the gap. CDR3 sequence (DNA): TGTGCCAGCAGCGTAGTTGCAGGGGTAACCGGGGAGCTGTTTTTT. This translates into CASSVVAGVTGELFF.

This clone was seen more than once but under ten times. The chain couples TRBV28 to TRBJ1-3, with D tentatively TRBD1 (6 bases). Trimming cost V 7 bases and J 2 bases, with 12 bases left between them. Germline V gene lookup returns CDR1 MDHEN and CDR2 SYDVKM. This CDR3 spans 14 amino acids. CDR3 DNA: TGTGCCAGCAACGTACAGGGAACTGGAAACACCATATATTTT. Translated: CASNVQGTGNTIYF.

This chain joins TRBV30 and TRBJ2-1; 7 nucleotides match TRBD2. CDR3 length: 16 residues. After removal of 2 bases from V and 5 bases from J, the junction contained 12 bases not matched to a gene. CDR1 and CDR2 from the germline V gene are GTSNPN and SVGIG (reference sequence). The CDR3 is CAWSLGEGMSDNEQFF. In DNA, the CDR3 is TGTGCCTGGAGTTTGGGGGAGGGTATGTCCGACAATGAGCAGTTCTTC.

V and J are TRBV5-1 and TRBJ1-1, with D possibly matching TRBD1 (5 bases). The V end was cut by 4 bases, the J end by 5 bases, with 24 bases between. CDR1 is SGHRS and CDR2 is YFSETQ in the germline V gene. The CDR3 has 17 residues. CDR3 DNA: TGCGCCAGCAGCCTCCCCGGGACGGGAGGGGCCCTGACTGAAGCTTTCTTT. Translation gives CASSLPGTGGALTEAFF.

The rearrangement joins TRBV11-2 to TRBJ2-3; 9 bases line up with TRBD2. The germline V gene has CDR1 SGHAT and CDR2 FQNNGV. Trimming cost V 1 base and J 4 bases; bases outside gene matches: 6. The CDR3 is 16 amino acids. The CDR3 sequence is CASSLGRGLAPDTQYF. Here the CDR3 DNA reads TGTGCCAGCAGCTTAGGCCGCGGACTAGCGCCAGATACGCAGTATTTT.

The genes are TRBV6-2 or TRBV6-3 and TRBJ2-2; a possible D gene is TRBD1 (6 bases). V lost 5 bases to trimming and J lost 5 bases, with 18 bases between them. This CDR3 region has 16 residues. Germline V gene sequence: CDR1 MNHEY, CDR2 SVGEGT. The CDR3 bases are TGTGCCAGCAGTCGCGCACTCGGGACAACTACCGGGGAGCTGTTTTTT. This translates into CASSRALGTTTGELFF.

The gene calls are TRBV6-5 and TRBJ1-4; 8 nucleotides match TRBD1. The CDR3 extends over 12 amino acids. Germline values: CDR1 MNHEY, CDR2 SVGAGI. V lost 6 bases, J lost 13 bases, and 7 bases stayed unmatched. The CDR3 here is CASRPDRVGLFF. CDR3 in DNA: TGTGCCAGCAGGCCGGACAGGGTAGGACTGTTTTTT.

The chain is built from TRBV7-2 and TRBJ2-2, with 8 bases matching TRBD1. The CDR3 extends over 16 amino acids. The V gene end was trimmed by 1 base and the J gene end by 5 bases; junction bases not matched to a gene: 6. Germline assignment: CDR1 SGHTA and CDR2 FQGNSA. CDR3 coding DNA: TGTGCCAGCAGCTTAGTTCAGGGGGCGGTGACCGGGGAGCTGTTTTTT. As protein: CASSLVQGAVTGELFF.

V gene TRBV3-1 (or the pseudogene TRBV3-2) combines with J gene TRBJ2-3; perhaps TRBD2 as D (5 bases). In germline, CDR1 is LGHDT, CDR2 YNNKEL (reference sequence). The CDR3 has 17 amino acids. The ends were cut back, 0 bases at V and 6 bases at J, with 19 bases in the middle. CDR3 nucleotide sequence: TGTGCCAGCAGCCAAGACCTGGACTCACCACTGGGGGATACGCAGTATTTT. Translating gives CASSQDLDSPLGDTQYF.

This clone showed up many times. The CDR3 spells CAWSPRQGSSYNSPLHF. DNA of the CDR3: TGTGCCTGGAGCCCCAGACAGGGTTCCTCCTATAATTCACCCCTCCACTTT. The V and J genes are TRBV30 and TRBJ1-6; 7 bases line up with TRBD1. CDR3 size: 17 residues. With 3 bases clipped from V and 0 bases from J, the junction kept 8 bases outside the gene matches. In germline, CDR1 is GTSNPN, CDR2 SVGIG (reference sequence).

The V call is TRBV3-1 (or the pseudogene TRBV3-2), the J call TRBJ2-5; D might be TRBD2 (6 bases). Trimming stripped 3 bases from V and 4 bases from J, with 15 bases between. Germline CDR1 reads LGHDT; CDR2 reads YNNKEL (reference sequence). This CDR3 is built from 15 residues. The CDR3 is CASSHPGTLAETQYF. CDR3 nucleotides: TGTGCCAGCAGCCACCCGGGGACTTTGGCAGAGACCCAGTACTTC.

The CDR3 protein is CASKGNGYTQYF. CDR3 nucleotides: TGTGCCAGCAAAGGAAACGGGTATACGCAGTATTTT. V gene TRBV2 combines with J gene TRBJ2-3; D remains unclear. Trimming removed 7 bases from V and 7 bases from J, with 12 bases in between. The CDR3 spans 12 residues. From germline, CDR1 is SNHLY and CDR2 FYNNEI.

The rearrangement links TRBV29-1 to TRBJ1-2; no definite D call. Germline loops: CDR1 SQVTM, CDR2 ANQGSEA. The CDR3 contains 12 residues. V shed 4 bases and J shed 2 bases, with 8 bases lying between them. The CDR3 sequence is CSVGGQNYGYTF. CDR3 DNA sequence: TGCAGCGTTGGAGGGCAAAACTATGGCTACACCTTC.

As DNA, the CDR3 is TGCGCCAGCAGTGAGCCAGGGGACAGGACCTACAATGAGCAGTTCTTC. Translating it yields CASSEPGDRTYNEQFF. This sequence joins TRBV10-2 and TRBJ2-1; 8 nucleotides agree with TRBD1. Germline assignment: CDR1 WSHSY and CDR2 SAAADI. The V gene end was trimmed by 2 bases and the J gene end by 2 bases; junction bases not matched to a gene: 5. The CDR3 runs to 16 residues.

The genes are TRBV5-1 and TRBJ2-1; possible D gene TRBD2, 5 bases. The CDR3 contains 16 residues. V lost 0 bases and J lost 1, with 11 bases in between. Germline CDR1 SGHRS, CDR2 YFSETQ. The CDR3 protein is CASSLVVSVSYNEQFF. In DNA form, the CDR3 reads TGCGCCAGCAGCTTGGTTGTTAGCGTATCCTACAATGAGCAGTTCTTC.

This rearrangement joins TRBV5-1 to TRBJ2-7; 13 bases match TRBD2. J gave up 4 bases and V 8 bases, and 3 bases lay outside the gene matches. Germline V gene lookup returns CDR1 SGHRS and CDR2 YFSETQ. The CDR3 is 13 amino acids. The CDR3, as DNA: TGCGCCAGTTCGACTAGCGGGGGGTACGAGCAGTACTTC. This translates into CASSTSGGYEQYF.

The J gene is TRBJ1-2, the V gene TRBV11-2, with unresolved D. CDR1 and CDR2 from the germline V gene are SGHAT and FQNNGV. This CDR3 region has 14 residues. Trimming removed 7 bases at V and 2 bases at J, with 14 bases between. The CDR3 is CASTTSASNYGYTF. CDR3 DNA: TGTGCCAGCACCACGTCCGCGAGCAACTATGGCTACACCTTC.

V and J are TRBV5-1 and TRBJ2-1; 13 positions agree with TRBD2. V lost 1 base and J lost 7; bases outside the gene matches: 2. The CDR3 is 15 amino acids. Germline CDR1 is SGHRS and CDR2 is YFSETQ. The DNA of the CDR3 is TGCGCCAGCAGCTTGATGACTAGCGGGGGGAATGAGCAGTTCTTC. Amino acid sequence: CASSLMTSGGNEQFF. The variable domain in full, with the rest retrieved from reference TRBV5-1 and TRBJ2-1, is KAGVTQTPRYLIKTRGQQVTLSCSPISGHRSVSWYQQTPGQGLQFLFEYFSETQRNKGNFPGRFSGRQFSNSRSEMNVSTLELGDSALYLCASSLMTSGGNEQFFGPGTRLTVL.

The rearrangement links TRBV6-2 or TRBV6-3 to TRBJ1-1; 9 nucleotides line up with TRBD1. V lost 5 bases to trimming and J lost 4 bases; unmatched junction nucleotides: 5. The germline V gene has CDR1 MNHEY and CDR2 SVGEGT. This CDR3 is built from 14 residues. The CDR3 nucleotides are TGTGCCAGCAGTAGCTCGACAGGGGGCACTGAAGCTTTCTTT. It is translated as CASSSSTGGTEAFF.

The gene calls are TRBV19 and TRBJ2-3; TRBD1 aligns across 7 bases. This CDR3 has 13 residues. Trimming cost V 8 bases and J 2 bases; bases outside gene matches: 4. Germline values: CDR1 LNHDA, CDR2 SQIVND (reference sequence). CDR3 region: CASATGHTDTQYF. CDR3 sequence (DNA): TGTGCCAGTGCGACAGGGCACACAGATACGCAGTATTTT.

The genes are TRBV19 and TRBJ2-3; 9 nucleotides align to TRBD2. Germline trimming cut 5 bases from V and 4 bases from J; bases unmatched to any gene: 7. There are 15 residues in the CDR3. Germline V CDR1 and CDR2: LNHDA, SQIVND (reference sequence). CDR3 in amino acids: CASSPGLAGPDTQYF. CDR3 sequence (DNA): TGTGCCAGTAGTCCGGGACTAGCCGGCCCAGATACGCAGTATTTT.